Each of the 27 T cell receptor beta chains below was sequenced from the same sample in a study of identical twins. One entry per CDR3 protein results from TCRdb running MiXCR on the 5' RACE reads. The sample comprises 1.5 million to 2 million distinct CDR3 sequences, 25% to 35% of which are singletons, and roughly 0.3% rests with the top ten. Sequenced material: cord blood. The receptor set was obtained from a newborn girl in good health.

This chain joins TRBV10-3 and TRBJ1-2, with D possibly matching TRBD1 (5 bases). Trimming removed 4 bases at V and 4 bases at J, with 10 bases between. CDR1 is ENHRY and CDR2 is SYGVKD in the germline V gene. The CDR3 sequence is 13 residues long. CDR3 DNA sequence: TGTGCCATCAGTGGGGACGTCTTCTATGGCTACACCTTC. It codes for CAISGDVFYGYTF.

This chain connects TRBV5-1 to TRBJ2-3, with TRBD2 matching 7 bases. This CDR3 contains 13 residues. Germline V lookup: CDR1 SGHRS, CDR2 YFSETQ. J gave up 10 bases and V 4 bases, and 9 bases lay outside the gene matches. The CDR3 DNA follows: TGCGCCAGCAGCCACTCTACTAGCGATGCGCAGTATTTT. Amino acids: CASSHSTSDAQYF.

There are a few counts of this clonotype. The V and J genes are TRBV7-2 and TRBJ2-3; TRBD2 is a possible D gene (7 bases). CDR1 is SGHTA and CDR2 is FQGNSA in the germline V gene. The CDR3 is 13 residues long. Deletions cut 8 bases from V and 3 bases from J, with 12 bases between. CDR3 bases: TGTGCCAGCGGGGGGGCCCCGACAGATACGCAGTATTTT. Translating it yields CASGGAPTDTQYF.

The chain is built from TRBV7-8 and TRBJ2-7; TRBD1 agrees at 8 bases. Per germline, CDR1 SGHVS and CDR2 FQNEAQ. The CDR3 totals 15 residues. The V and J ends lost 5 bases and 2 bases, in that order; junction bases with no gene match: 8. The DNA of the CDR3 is TGTGCCAGCAGCATAGGAAGGGACAGGACCTACGAGCAGTACTTC. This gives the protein CASSIGRDRTYEQYF.

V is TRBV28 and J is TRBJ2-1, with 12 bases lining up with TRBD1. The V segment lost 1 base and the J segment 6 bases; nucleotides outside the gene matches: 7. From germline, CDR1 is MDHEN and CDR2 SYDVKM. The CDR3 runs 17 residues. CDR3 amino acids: CASSLSQGQGAGNEQFF. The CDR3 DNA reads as TGTGCCAGCAGTTTATCTCAGGGACAGGGGGCAGGCAATGAGCAGTTCTTC.

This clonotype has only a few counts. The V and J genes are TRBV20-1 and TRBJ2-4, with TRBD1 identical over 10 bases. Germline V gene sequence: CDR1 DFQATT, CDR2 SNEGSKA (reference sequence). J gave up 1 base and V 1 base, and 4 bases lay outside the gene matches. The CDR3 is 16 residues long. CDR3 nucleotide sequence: TGCAGTGCTAGAGGACAGGGGGCGTGGGCCAAAAACATTCAGTACTTC. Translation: CSARGQGAWAKNIQYF.

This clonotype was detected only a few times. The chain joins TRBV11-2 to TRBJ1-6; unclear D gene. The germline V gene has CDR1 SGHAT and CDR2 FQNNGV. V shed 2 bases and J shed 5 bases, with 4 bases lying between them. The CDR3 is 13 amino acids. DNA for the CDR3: TGTGCCAGCAGCTTACTTCATAATTCACCCCTCCACTTT. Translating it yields CASSLLHNSPLHF.

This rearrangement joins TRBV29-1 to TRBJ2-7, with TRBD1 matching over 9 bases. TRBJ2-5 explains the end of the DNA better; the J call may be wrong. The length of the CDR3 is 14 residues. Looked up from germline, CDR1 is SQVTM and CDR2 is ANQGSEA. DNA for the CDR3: TGCAGCGTTGCCACAGGGGGCGAGGGTGAGACCCAGTACTTC. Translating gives CSVATGGEGETQYF.

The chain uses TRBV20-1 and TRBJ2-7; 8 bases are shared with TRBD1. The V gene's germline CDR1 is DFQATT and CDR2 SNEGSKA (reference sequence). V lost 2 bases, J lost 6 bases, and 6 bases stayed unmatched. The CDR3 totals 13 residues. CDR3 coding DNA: TGCAGTGCTAGATCCGCAACAGGGGGCGAGCAGTACTTC. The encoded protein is CSARSATGGEQYF.

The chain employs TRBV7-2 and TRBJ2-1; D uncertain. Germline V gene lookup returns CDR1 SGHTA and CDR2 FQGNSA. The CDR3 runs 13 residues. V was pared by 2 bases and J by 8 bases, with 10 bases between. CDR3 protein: CASSLTTVDEQFF. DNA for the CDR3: TGTGCCAGCAGCTTAACTACGGTGGATGAGCAGTTCTTC.

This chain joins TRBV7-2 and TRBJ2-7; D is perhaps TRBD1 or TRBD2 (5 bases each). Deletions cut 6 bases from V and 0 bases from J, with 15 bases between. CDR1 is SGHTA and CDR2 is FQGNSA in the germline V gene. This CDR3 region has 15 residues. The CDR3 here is CASSRDGHLSYEQYF. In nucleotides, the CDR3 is TGTGCCAGCAGTCGGGACGGGCATCTCTCCTACGAGCAGTACTTC.

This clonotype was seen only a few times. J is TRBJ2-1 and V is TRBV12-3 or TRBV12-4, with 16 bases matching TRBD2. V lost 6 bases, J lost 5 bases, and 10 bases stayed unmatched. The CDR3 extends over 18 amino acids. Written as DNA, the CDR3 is TGTGCCAGCAGAGGACAGGCCGGGACTAGCGGGAGGGACAATGAGCAGTTCTTC. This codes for CASRGQAGTSGRDNEQFF.

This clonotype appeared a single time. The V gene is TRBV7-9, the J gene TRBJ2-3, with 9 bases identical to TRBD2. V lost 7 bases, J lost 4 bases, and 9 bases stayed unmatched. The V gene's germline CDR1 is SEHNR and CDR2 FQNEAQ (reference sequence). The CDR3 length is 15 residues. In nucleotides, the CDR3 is TGTGCCAGCAACGTTAGCGGGAGTCGGCCAGATACGCAGTATTTT. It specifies CASNVSGSRPDTQYF.

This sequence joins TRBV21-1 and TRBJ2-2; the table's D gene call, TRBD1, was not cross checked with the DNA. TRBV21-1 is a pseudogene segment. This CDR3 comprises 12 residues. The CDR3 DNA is TGTGCCAGCAGCACTCCCCCTGGGGAGCTGTTTTTT. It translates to CASSTPPGELFF.

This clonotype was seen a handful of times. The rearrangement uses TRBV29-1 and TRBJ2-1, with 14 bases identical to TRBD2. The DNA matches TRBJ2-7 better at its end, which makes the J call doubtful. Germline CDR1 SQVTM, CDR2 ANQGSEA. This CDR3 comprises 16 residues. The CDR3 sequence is CSVGLAGGGSYNEQYF. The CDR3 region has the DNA TGCAGCGTTGGACTAGCGGGAGGGGGGTCCTACAATGAGCAGTACTTC.

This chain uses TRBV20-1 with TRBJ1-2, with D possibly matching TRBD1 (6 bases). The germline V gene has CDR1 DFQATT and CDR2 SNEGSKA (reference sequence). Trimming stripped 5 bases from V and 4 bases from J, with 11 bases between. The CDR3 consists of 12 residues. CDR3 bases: TGCAGTGCTTGGGGGGGCCTCTATGGCTACACCTTC. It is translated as CSAWGGLYGYTF.

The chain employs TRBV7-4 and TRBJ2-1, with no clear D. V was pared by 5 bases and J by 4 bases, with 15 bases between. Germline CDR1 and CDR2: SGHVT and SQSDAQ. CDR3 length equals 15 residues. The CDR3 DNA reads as TGTGCCAGCAGCCCCTCGAGAGAGAAATACAATGAGCAGTTCTTC. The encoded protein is CASSPSREKYNEQFF. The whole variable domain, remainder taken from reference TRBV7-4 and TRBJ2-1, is GAGVSQSPRYKVAKRGRDVALRCDSISGHVTLYWYRQTLGQGSEVLTYSQSDAQRDKSGRPSGRFSAERPERSVSTLKIQRTEQGDSAVYLCASSPSREKYNEQFFGPGTRLTVL.

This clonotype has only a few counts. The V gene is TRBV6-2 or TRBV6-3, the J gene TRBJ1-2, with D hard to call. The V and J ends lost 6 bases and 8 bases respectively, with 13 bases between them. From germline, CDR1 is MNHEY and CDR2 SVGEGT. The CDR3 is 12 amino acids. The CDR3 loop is CASRPRQKGYTF. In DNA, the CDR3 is TGTGCCAGCAGACCACGACAAAAAGGCTACACCTTC.

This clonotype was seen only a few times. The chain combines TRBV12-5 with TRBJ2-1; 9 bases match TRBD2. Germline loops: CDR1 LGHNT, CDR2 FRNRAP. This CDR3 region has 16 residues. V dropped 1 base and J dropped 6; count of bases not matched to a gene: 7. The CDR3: CASGLDLAGISNEQFF. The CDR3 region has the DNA TGTGCTAGTGGTTTGGACCTAGCGGGAATCTCCAATGAGCAGTTCTTC.

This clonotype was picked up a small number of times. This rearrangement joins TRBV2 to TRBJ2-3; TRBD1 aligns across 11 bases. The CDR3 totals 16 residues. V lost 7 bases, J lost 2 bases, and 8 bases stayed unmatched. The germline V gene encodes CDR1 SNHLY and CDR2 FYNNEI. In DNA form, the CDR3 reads TGTGCCAGCAAAAAGGGGACAGGGGGGACCACAGATACGCAGTATTTT. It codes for CASKKGTGGTTDTQYF.

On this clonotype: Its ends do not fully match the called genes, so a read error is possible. DNA of the CDR3: TGTGCCAGCAGGGACTATGATTCACCCCTCCACTTT. As protein: CASRDYDSPLHF. V usage is TRBV27 and J usage is TRBJ1-6; D not certain. The V gene's germline CDR1 is MNHEY and CDR2 SMNVEV (reference sequence). CDR3 length: 12 residues.

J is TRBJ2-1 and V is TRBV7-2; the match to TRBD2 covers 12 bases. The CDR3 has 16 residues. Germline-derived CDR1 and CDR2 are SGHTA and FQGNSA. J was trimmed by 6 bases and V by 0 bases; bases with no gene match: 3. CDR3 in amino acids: CASSLAASGRVNEQFF. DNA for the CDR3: TGTGCCAGCAGCTTAGCGGCTAGCGGGAGGGTCAATGAGCAGTTCTTC.

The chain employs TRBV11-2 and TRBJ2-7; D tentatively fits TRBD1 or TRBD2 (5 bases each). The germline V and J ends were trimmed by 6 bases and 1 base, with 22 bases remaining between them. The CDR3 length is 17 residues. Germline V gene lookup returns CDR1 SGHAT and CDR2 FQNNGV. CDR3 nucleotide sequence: TGTGCCAGCAGTTCTTTCTCATGGGGGTGGGAATCCTACGAGCAGTACTTC. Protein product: CASSSFSWGWESYEQYF.

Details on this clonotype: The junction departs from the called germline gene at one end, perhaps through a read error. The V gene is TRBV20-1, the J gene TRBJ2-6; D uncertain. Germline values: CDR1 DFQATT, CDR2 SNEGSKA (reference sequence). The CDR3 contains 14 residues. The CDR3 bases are TGCGGTGCTAGAGAACCACATGGGGCCAACGTCCTGACTTTC. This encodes CGAREPHGANVLTF.

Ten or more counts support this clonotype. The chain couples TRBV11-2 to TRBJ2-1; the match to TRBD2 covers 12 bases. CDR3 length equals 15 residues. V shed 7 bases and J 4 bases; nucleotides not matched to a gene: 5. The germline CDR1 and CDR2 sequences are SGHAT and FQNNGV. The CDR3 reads CASTPTSGGYNEQFF. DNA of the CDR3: TGTGCCAGCACCCCCACTAGCGGGGGGTACAATGAGCAGTTCTTC.

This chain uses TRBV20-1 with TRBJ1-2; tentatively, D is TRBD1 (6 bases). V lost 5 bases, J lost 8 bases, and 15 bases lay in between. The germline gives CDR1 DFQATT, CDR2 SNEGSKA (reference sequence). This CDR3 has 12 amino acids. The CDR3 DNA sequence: TGCAGTGCTGCGGGACAAAAGAAAGGCTACACCTTC. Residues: CSAAGQKKGYTF.

CDR3 sequence: CASSPGTGRPDTQYF. CDR3 bases: TGCGCCAGCAGCCCCGGGACAGGGAGACCAGATACGCAGTATTTT. The chain recombines TRBV5-1 with TRBJ2-3, with TRBD1 identical over 9 bases. V shed 4 bases, J shed 4 bases, and the junction held 7 bases outside the gene matches. Germline assignment: CDR1 SGHRS and CDR2 YFSETQ. The CDR3 loop spans 15 amino acids.